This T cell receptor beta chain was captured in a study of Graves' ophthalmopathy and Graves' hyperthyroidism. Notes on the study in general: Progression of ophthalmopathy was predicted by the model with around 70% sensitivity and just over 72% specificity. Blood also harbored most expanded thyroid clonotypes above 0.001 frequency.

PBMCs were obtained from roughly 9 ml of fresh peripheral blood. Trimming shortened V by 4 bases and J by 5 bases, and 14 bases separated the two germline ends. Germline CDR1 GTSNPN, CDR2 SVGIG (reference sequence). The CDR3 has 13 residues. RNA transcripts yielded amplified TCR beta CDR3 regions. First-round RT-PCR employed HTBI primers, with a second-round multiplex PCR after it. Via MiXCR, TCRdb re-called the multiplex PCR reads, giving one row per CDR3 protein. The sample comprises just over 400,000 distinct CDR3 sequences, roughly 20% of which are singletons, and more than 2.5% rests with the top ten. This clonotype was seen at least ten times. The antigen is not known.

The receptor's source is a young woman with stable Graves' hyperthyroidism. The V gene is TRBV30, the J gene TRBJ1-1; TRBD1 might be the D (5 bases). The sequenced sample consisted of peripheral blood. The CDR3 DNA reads TGTGCCTGGAATAGGGGAATGGGGACTGAAGCTTTCTTT. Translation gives CAWNRGMGTEAFF.